This T cell receptor beta chain was recorded in a study of cytomegalovirus exposure and HLA in healthy donors (dated 2017 in TCRdb). About the investigation overall: According to an earlier analysis of 587 of the donors, roughly 180 million T cells yielded roughly 110 million unique TCR beta sequences and about 300 Gb of sequence data. The T cell repertoires of 550 to 850 subjects were profiled by immunosequencing and related to cytomegalovirus serostatus. An earlier analysis of around 580 of the donors used high-throughput TCR beta sequencing to judge whether each TCR beta V gene segment behaved as functional or pseudogenic. A few DR-DQ haplotypes were treated as single units for association and clustering because of strong linkage in the cohort. The study aimed to test whether signatures of past pathogen exposure could be identified by cataloging public T cell receptors. In a later analysis, previously published TCR beta repertoires from more than 500 donors were re-analyzed and high-resolution HLA genotyping was added so that TCR occurrence patterns could be studied. In a later genetic analysis, genome-wide SNP genotypes for about 55% of the 666 donors were used, and that subset was treated as a discovery cohort. The study combined high-throughput TCR immunosequencing, statistical association of individual TCRs with disease status, and machine learning to predict cytomegalovirus infection status. Of the approximately 400 genotyped donors, roughly 80% were placed in the genetic ancestry cluster associated with self-reported Caucasian donors. An early release covering 500 to 750 HLA-typed donors comprised 300 to 350 gigabases of sequencing data and around 86 million unique TCR sequences. Class I and class II HLA loci were covered by the typing at four-digit resolution. Every repertoire in the discovery cohort had been generated on one and the same sequencing platform. The number of donors typed differed by locus, with roughly 629-640 for A, B, C, DRB1 and DQB1, 522 for DQA1, 600 to 610 for DPA1, and about 450 for DPB1. A separate validation cohort of some 130 different subjects was used in addition to the 666-subject first cohort. Among approximately 370 genotyped donors of the cohort, an average of around 220,000 unique TCR beta nucleotide sequences was sequenced per donor, of which about 18% were non-productive. Rather than using new phenotypic data, the later analysis identified candidate immune exposures from TCR beta sequences and from how often those sequences occurred across donors. Alongside the repertoire data, information on donor age, sex, ethnicity and CMV serostatus was compiled. The research as a whole found: Specific HLA alleles were associated with over 15,000 TCR beta sequences at a false discovery rate of 0.05 in a later analysis. The study gave a list of over 150 TCR beta chains associated with cytomegalovirus. This cohort had only TCR beta chains sequenced, and the lack of alpha or paired-chain data limited which features could be detected. A further reported finding was that TCR beta sequences accurately predicted the HLA-A and HLA-B alleles for most subjects in the first cohort. For the cohort, immune exposure information was limited to CMV serostatus. Because the 87-base-pair reads could not distinguish some IMGT-functional V segments, including TRBV6-2 and TRBV6-3, those segments were excluded. Because counts were too low, about 15 rarely observed V segments, including chromosome 9 orphons, were left out of the earlier analysis of 500 to 650 of the donors. Compared with the roughly 600-donor mean, donors in an Asian-associated ancestry cluster had fewer N-insertions in productive TCRs, according to a later genetic analysis. The sequencing pipeline was judged likely to have produced a cluster of highly shared sequence variants as a technical artifact. While some public TCRs were present in many individuals, most TCR sequences turned up only very rarely across donors. Compared with equally common non-associated chains, HLA-associated TCR beta chains in a later analysis were more clonally expanded and had lower generation probabilities. The authors suggested that the approach could potentially be extended to other disease states and immunological phenotypes. Broadly in line with IMGT annotations, most TCR beta V segments showed up in productive rearrangements about 87% or about 30% of the time in an earlier analysis of approximately 640 of the donors. In a later analysis, the rate of TCR association differed among HLA loci, with DRB1 alleles having the most associated TCRs and HLA-C alleles having the fewest. In vitro tests confirmed that a few of the cytomegalovirus-associated TCR beta chains recognize cytomegalovirus antigens. According to a later analysis, parvovirus B19, influenza, CMV and Epstein-Barr virus appeared linked to several top co-occurrence clusters. Cytomegalovirus status was reported to be diagnosed by the classifier with high specificity and sensitivity in both the original and validation cohorts. Linkage disequilibrium might explain the correlated functional status among segregating V segments, but an unknown experimental factor could not be ruled out. Presence/absence analyses assumed roughly uniform sequencing depth across donors, an assumption that may not hold. When HLA alleles, especially DR and DQ, strongly co-occurred, TCR associations were difficult to assign to individual alleles. According to a later analysis, most CMV-associated TCR beta chains appeared to be HLA-restricted, and the HLA associations seemed to be driven largely by CMV exposure. HLA typing was unavailable for some donors at each locus, so association tests used only the typed subset. A later genetic analysis associated a missense DCLRE1C variant with V-gene and J-gene trimming of TCR beta chains, and an independent cohort replicated the association.

Concerning this clone: No antigen is known for it. The record has no base qualities; no much larger clone is one base away.

The germline V gene gives CDR1 as ENHRY and CDR2 as SYGVKD. The CDR3 covers 16 residues, taking in both the cysteine and the phenylalanine. The read is trimmed to its CDR3 DNA, 48 bases read in frame from base 1. At the junction V is shortened by 0 bases and J by 6 bases, with 17 bases in between. In total, more than 500 healthy bone marrow donors made up the cohort. At the time of sampling, every cohort member was nominally healthy, though immune exposures that went unrecorded were likely present. The donor tested CMV seronegative, placing the donor among the approximately 360 seronegative members of the cohort. A peripheral blood sample was collected from each donor, and TCR beta sequencing was performed on peripheral blood mononuclear cells. Genomic DNA was extracted from the blood cell samples with the Qiagen DNeasy Blood Extraction Kit. Receptor amplification or capture employed the immunoSEQ multiplex PCR assay. A mixture of 60 forward primers for TCR Vbeta segments and 13 reverse primers for TCR Jbeta segments was used in the multiplex PCR. The CDR3 region of rearranged TCR beta genes was amplified from genomic DNA with a multiplex PCR assay. On the Illumina HiSeq System, the amplified TCR beta libraries were sequenced as 87-base-pair reads. Regarding the original processing steps: A later analysis tallied around 82 million unique TCR beta chains across the 700 or so repertoires, and approximately 9.9 million of those chains were shared by two or more donors. A nearest-neighbor algorithm error-corrected the raw reads and collapsed the reads into unique sequences, merging closely related sequences to remove PCR and sequencing errors. To assign V, D and J gene segments, CDR3 sequences were aligned to IMGT reference sequences. Each retained sequence needed at least a six-nucleotide match to both a V gene segment and a J gene segment. A rearrangement was called productive if the CDR3 had no stop codons and remained in frame with V and J, and every other rearrangement was called non-productive. Following IMGT convention, CDR3 was defined as the stretch from the second conserved V-encoded cysteine up to the conserved J-encoded phenylalanine. Sequences without an unambiguous match to a single V gene segment were excluded from the earlier analysis of a few hundred of the donors. In an earlier analysis of some 590 of the donors, a V segment was called functional when productive rearrangements were above 56.7%, and segregating when the standard deviation between donors exceeded 5%. A statistical classification framework was developed to diagnose cytomegalovirus status using the catalog of TCR beta chain sequences. In a later analysis, TCR nucleotide sequences were compared against IMGT/GENE-DB human TR gene sequences so that V and J genes could be assigned. A later analysis assigned CDR3 sequences and most-parsimonious VDJ recombination scenarios with the TCRdist pipeline. In a later analysis, each TCR beta chain was defined by its CDR3 amino acid sequence together with its V-gene family, and reads lacking a unique V-gene family were excluded. As a way to deal with suspected cross-contamination and a sequencing artifact, a later analysis dropped under 600 nucleotide sequences that were highly shared and had low generation probability. In a later analysis, a clonal expansion index was calculated for each public chain from normalized within-repertoire ranks of inferred template counts. Generation probabilities in a later analysis came from a VDJ recombination model fitted to out-of-frame rearrangements, and those results were checked against IGoR. In a later analysis, TCR-TCR, TCR-HLA and TCR-CMV co-occurrence was scored with hypergeometric tests, and a repertoire-size bias correction was applied to TCR pairs. To estimate false discovery rates, a later analysis permuted the HLA or CMV assignments 20 times. A later analysis grouped co-occurring TCRs with DBSCAN, adding TCRdist sequence similarity when clustering within HLA-allele-positive subsets. Co-occurrence clustering excluded repertoires with fewer than 30,000 or more than 120,000 public chains, plus five with anomalous nucleotide sharing. This immuneACCESS table, as held by TCRdb, lists in-frame sequences with V and J called but not all clones. Of the missing ones, under half trace to an unresolved V gene in checked studies; the others have no known cause. Clone size and the V and J calls come from that table; the DNA yielded D and trimming. In all, the sample holds under 250,000 clones, and 60% to 80% of those were seen once. The ten largest account for 3.5% to 4% of the sample.

The chain is encoded by TRBV10-3 joined to TRBJ2-5; the D region possibly corresponds to TRBD2 (5 bases align). The sequencing input was PBMCs. The clonotype was recovered from a male donor in good health and CMV-seronegative. The CDR3 loop reads CAISESSGNDRKTQYF. The DNA reads as follows: TGTGCCATCAGTGAGTCATCGGGAAACGATCGTAAGACCCAGTACTTC.